The subject of this entry is one T cell receptor (beta chain). The source of the sample is a study of blood T cells in healthy people across ages. Study as a whole: Researchers report that template switching captured about one barcoded beta molecule per two T cells.

This CDR3 comprises 15 residues. Germline CDR1 LGHDT, CDR2 YNNKEL (reference sequence). V shed 8 bases and J shed 1 base, with 17 bases lying between them. Primed by a sample-barcoded 5' primer and a J-beta primer mix, a second PCR proceeded for 7 to 11 cycles. Unique molecular identifiers of 12 random nucleotides labeled each cDNA. TCRdb fed the 5' RACE reads into MiXCR, producing one record per CDR3 protein. The sample has about 1.8 million distinct CDR3 sequences, 40% to 55% seen once. The sequenced sample was blood. The origin of this receptor is a woman aged 40 to 50 in good health. This chain connects TRBV3-1 to TRBJ1-2, with D possibly being TRBD1 (6 bases). For the CDR3, the DNA is TGTGCCAGCCGTCAGGCGGGGGCTAATAACTATGGCTACACCTTC. This encodes CASRQAGANNYGYTF.